This T cell receptor (beta chain) was obtained from a study of cytomegalovirus exposure and HLA in healthy donors (dated by TCRdb to the late 2010s). Concerning the study at large: In an earlier analysis of approximately 640 of the donors, 250 to 300 Gb of sequence data and some 100 million unique TCR beta sequences from 150 million to 200 million T cells were reported. The study profiled the T cell repertoires of hundreds of subjects by immunosequencing and related them to cytomegalovirus serostatus. Typing coverage differed by locus: A, B, C, DRB1 and DQB1 were typed in about 620-630 donors, DQA1 in 522, DPA1 in 606, and DPB1 in around 490. Of the roughly 430 genotyped donors, about 80% fell in the genetic ancestry cluster associated with self-reported Caucasian donors. In a later genetic analysis, genome-wide SNP genotypes for about three fifths of the 666 donors were used, and that subset was treated as a discovery cohort. Both class I and class II loci were covered by HLA typing, at four-digit resolution. The study aimed to test whether cataloging public T cell receptors could reveal signatures of past pathogen exposure. A separate validation cohort of roughly 130 different subjects was used in addition to the roughly 620-subject first cohort. Donor age, sex, ethnicity and CMV serostatus were compiled alongside the repertoire data. An earlier analysis of roughly 600 of the donors used high-throughput TCR beta sequencing to judge whether each TCR beta V gene segment behaved as functional or pseudogenic. Around 320 gigabases of sequencing data and approximately 80 million unique TCR sequences were included in an early release covering roughly 600 HLA-typed donors. Across approximately 400 genotyped donors of the cohort, an average of about 240,000 unique TCR beta nucleotide sequences per donor were sequenced, and about a sixth of those sequences were non-productive. Rather than using new phenotypic data, the later analysis identified candidate immune exposures from TCR beta sequences and from how often those sequences occurred across donors. All discovery cohort repertoires had been generated on a single sequencing platform. High-throughput TCR immunosequencing, statistical association of individual TCRs with disease status, and machine learning were combined to predict cytomegalovirus infection status. Because of strong linkage in the cohort, roughly five DR-DQ haplotypes were treated as single units for association and clustering. A later analysis re-examined previously published TCR beta repertoires from more than 650 donors and added high-resolution HLA genotyping to investigate patterns of TCR occurrence.

The protocol used for the library was the immunoSEQ multiplex PCR assay. A mixture of 60 forward primers for TCR Vbeta segments and 13 reverse primers for TCR Jbeta segments was used in the multiplex PCR. The CDR3 region of rearranged TCR beta genes was amplified from genomic DNA by a multiplex PCR assay. On the Illumina HiSeq System, the amplified TCR beta libraries were sequenced as 87-base-pair reads. The paper's processing steps were these. A later analysis counted about 80 million unique TCR beta chains across the 666 repertoires, and 10 million to 12 million of these chains were shared by at least two donors. To remove PCR and sequencing errors, raw reads were error-corrected and collapsed into unique sequences using a nearest-neighbor algorithm that merged closely related sequences. V, D and J gene segments were assigned by aligning CDR3 sequences to IMGT reference sequences. For a sequence to be retained, a match of at least six nucleotides was required to both a V gene segment and a J gene segment. Rearrangements were called productive when the CDR3 lacked stop codons and stayed in frame with V and J; all others were non-productive. Following IMGT convention, CDR3 was defined as the stretch from the second conserved V-encoded cysteine to the conserved J-encoded phenylalanine. The earlier analysis of about 640 of the donors excluded any sequence lacking an unambiguous match to a single V gene segment. In an earlier analysis of about 590 of the donors, a V segment was called functional when productive rearrangements were above 56.7%, and segregating when the standard deviation between donors exceeded 5%. A statistical classification framework was developed to diagnose cytomegalovirus status using the catalog of TCR beta chain sequences. V and J gene assignment, in a later analysis, came from comparing TCR nucleotide sequences with IMGT/GENE-DB human TR gene sequences. A later analysis assigned CDR3 sequences and most-parsimonious VDJ recombination scenarios with the TCRdist pipeline. In a later analysis, every TCR beta chain was defined by the combination of its CDR3 amino acid sequence and its V-gene family, and reads without a unique V-gene family were dropped. In a later analysis, nearly 600 highly shared, low-generation-probability nucleotide sequences were removed to address suspected cross-contamination and a sequencing artifact. For each public chain, a later analysis derived a clonal expansion index from normalized ranks of inferred template counts within each repertoire. In a later analysis, generation probabilities were computed using a VDJ recombination model fitted to out-of-frame rearrangements, and the results were checked against IGoR. Hypergeometric tests were used in a later analysis to score TCR-TCR, TCR-HLA and TCR-CMV co-occurrence, with a repertoire-size bias correction applied to the TCR pairs. A later analysis estimated false discovery rates by permuting HLA or CMV assignments 20 times. In a later analysis, co-occurring TCRs were grouped using DBSCAN, with TCRdist sequence similarity added in when clustering inside HLA-allele-positive subsets. For co-occurrence clustering, repertoires with fewer than 30,000 or more than 120,000 public chains were excluded, along with four or five repertoires with anomalous nucleotide sharing. TCRdb took this table from immuneACCESS and kept in-frame rearrangements with V and J called. Such tables lack part of the clones; where checked against another copy, unresolved V genes explain under half of the gap, and the rest is unexplained. V, J and clone size are those of that table, while D and trimming were read from the DNA. Within this sample are around 130,000 clones, with approximately 84% of them counted one time only. The ten biggest clones cover about 1.8% of the sample.

From its cysteine to its phenylalanine, the CDR3 spans 11 amino acids. Here the CDR3 DNA is all that survives: 33 bases in frame from base 1. The germline V gene (reference sequence) sets CDR1 to DFQATT and CDR2 to SNEGSKA. Note on this clone: The antigen this receptor binds is unknown. No much larger clone is present one base from it, and per-base qualities are unavailable.

The cohort comprised 550 to 700 healthy bone marrow donors. All cohort members were sampled while nominally healthy, although unrecorded immune exposures were likely present. The donor was CMV seronegative and belonged to the group of 350 to 400 seronegative cohort members. Every donor gave a peripheral blood sample, and the peripheral blood mononuclear cells from that sample were used for TCR beta sequencing. The Qiagen DNeasy Blood Extraction Kit was used to extract genomic DNA from the blood cell samples. On the study overall, not on this receptor specifically: In an earlier analysis of 587 of the donors, most TCR beta V segments appeared in productive rearrangements about 87% or about 30% of the time, broadly matching IMGT annotations. In a later analysis, most CMV-associated TCR beta chains were found to appear HLA-restricted, with HLA associations seemingly driven largely by CMV exposure. When HLA alleles, especially DR and DQ, strongly co-occurred, attributing TCR associations to individual alleles was difficult. In this cohort, only TCR beta chains were sequenced, and detectable features were limited by the absence of alpha or paired-chain data. A few of the identified cytomegalovirus-associated TCR beta chains were confirmed in vitro to be specific for cytomegalovirus antigens. In a later analysis, HLA-associated TCR beta chains were found to be more clonally expanded and to have lower generation probabilities than equally common non-associated chains. For the cohort, immune exposure information was limited to CMV serostatus. A later genetic analysis associated a missense DCLRE1C variant with V-gene and J-gene trimming of TCR beta chains, and an independent cohort replicated the association. According to the authors, the approach could potentially be generalized to other disease states and immunological phenotypes. A further reported finding was that TCR beta sequences accurately predicted the HLA-A and HLA-B alleles for most subjects in the first cohort. In the study, some 160 TCR beta chains were listed as associated with cytomegalovirus. Because HLA typing was unavailable for some donors at each locus, only the typed subset was used in association tests. While some public TCRs were present in many individuals, most TCR sequences turned up only very rarely across donors. Correlated functional status among segregating V segments might reflect linkage disequilibrium, but an unknown experimental factor could not be ruled out. Roughly 15 rarely observed V segments, including chromosome 9 orphons, were excluded from the earlier analysis of 550 to 700 of the donors because counts were too low. According to a later analysis, parvovirus B19, influenza, CMV and Epstein-Barr virus appeared linked to several top co-occurrence clusters. The presence/absence analyses assumed that sequencing depth was roughly uniform across donors, and that assumption may not be true. In a later genetic analysis, fewer N-insertions in productive TCRs were reported among donors in an Asian-associated ancestry cluster than the 666-donor mean. Because the 87-base-pair reads could not distinguish some IMGT-functional V segments, including TRBV6-2 and TRBV6-3, those segments were excluded. Cytomegalovirus status was reported to be diagnosed by the classifier with high specificity and sensitivity in both the original and validation cohorts. In a later analysis, the rate of TCR association differed among HLA loci, with DRB1 alleles having the most associated TCRs and HLA-C alleles having the fewest. In a later analysis, around 17,000 TCR beta sequences were associated with specific HLA alleles at a false discovery rate of 0.05. A cluster of highly shared sequence variants was judged likely to be a technical artifact of the sequencing pipeline.

The receptor was derived from a woman aged 40 to 50 in good health and CMV-seronegative. Sequenced material: PBMCs. The V and J genes are TRBV20-1 and TRBJ2-5, with TRBD2 matching 8 junction bases. The J call may be incorrect, as the DNA end agrees better with TRBJ2-7. The bases are TGCAGTGCTAGTCGGGGGGGCGAGCAGTACTTC. Translated, this gives CSASRGGEQYF.